The T cell receptor beta chain described here comes from a study of human T cells and chemical hapten exposure. Time point noted: patch test 2, 6 weeks after DPC sensitization. The treatment here: therapeutic diphenylcyclopropenone sensitization with weekly scalp DPC. TCRdb reanalysed the RACE reads using MiXCR and keeps one entry per CDR3 protein. The sample shows 110,000 to 150,000 distinct CDR3 sequences, approximately 12% of them seen only once. Germline CDR1 MNHNY, CDR2 SVGAGI (reference sequence). The CDR3 extends over 18 amino acids. V was pared by 2 bases and J by 0 bases, with 20 bases between.

The rearrangement uses TRBV6-6 and TRBJ2-7, with a tentative D call TRBD2 (5 bases). Here the sequenced sample was whole blood, taken in connection with sensitization to the hapten diphenylcyclopropenone (DPC). This clonotype was sampled from a woman aged 45 to 65 with alopecia areata. Some clones in this sample may be carry-over from other donors' samples. This CDR3 reads CASSYIRGGVKNSYEQYF. The CDR3 DNA is TGTGCCAGCAGTTACATCCGAGGAGGCGTGAAAAACTCCTACGAGCAGTACTTC.